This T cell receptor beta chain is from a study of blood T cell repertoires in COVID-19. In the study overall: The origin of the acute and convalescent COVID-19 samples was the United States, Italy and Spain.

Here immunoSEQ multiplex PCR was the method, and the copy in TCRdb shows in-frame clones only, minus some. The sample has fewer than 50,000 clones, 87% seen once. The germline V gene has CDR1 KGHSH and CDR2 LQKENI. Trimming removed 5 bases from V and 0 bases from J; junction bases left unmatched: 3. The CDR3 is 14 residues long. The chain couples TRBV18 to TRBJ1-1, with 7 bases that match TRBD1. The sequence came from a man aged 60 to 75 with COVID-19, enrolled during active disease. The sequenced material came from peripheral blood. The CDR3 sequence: CASSEDRMNTEAFF. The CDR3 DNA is TGTGCCAGCTCAGAGGACAGGATGAACACTGAAGCTTTCTTT.